This T cell receptor (beta chain) is drawn from a study of shared clonotypes between healthy human individuals. Sequencing used immunoSEQ multiplex PCR; TCRdb keeps in-frame clones, though not all of them. The sample includes 550,000 to 700,000 clones, around 73% of them seen just once. The CDR3 covers 15 residues. The V gene lost 5 bases and the J gene lost 0 bases, with 14 bases spanning the gap. The germline gives CDR1 MDHEN, CDR2 SYDVKM. The specimen sequenced was memory CD4+ T cells sorted from blood. Subset given: CD45RA-negative fraction. The clonotype comes from a young woman in good health. The chain carries TRBV28 and TRBJ2-7; D is perhaps TRBD1 or TRBD2 (5 bases each). CDR3 amino acids: CASSLLGTFSYEQYF. CDR3 DNA sequence: TGTGCCAGCAGTCTTTTGGGGACCTTCTCCTACGAGCAGTACTTC.